Detailed here is one TCR beta chain. Per germline, CDR1 MNHNY and CDR2 SVGAGI (reference sequence). V was cut by 0 bases and J by 4 bases, with 10 bases left in between. The CDR3 spans 15 residues. The data were obtained in a study of blood T cell repertoires in COVID-19. The wider study: Samples representing acute and convalescent COVID-19 were sourced from the United States, Italy and Spain. PBMCs, B-cell-depleted T cells, or T cells provided the cDNA or gDNA that made up the material.

Per the original methods: The assay estimated nucleated cells by amplifying reference gene primers. Data came from immunoSEQ multiplex PCR; TCRdb stores just in-frame clones and leaves some out. D and trimming were read from the DNA, whereas the V and J calls and clone size are those reported in that table. Of roughly 100,000 clones listed, approximately 86% are singletons. This chain links TRBV6-6 with TRBJ1-5; the D gene is possibly TRBD1 (5 bases). Material: peripheral blood. The origin of this receptor is a woman aged 80 or over with acute or convalescent COVID-19. CDR3 residues: CASSYSTGGNQPQHF. CDR3 nucleotides: TGTGCCAGCAGTTACTCGACGGGGGGAAATCAGCCCCAGCATTTT.